The rows below give T cell receptor beta chains drawn from one sample of a study of blood T cell repertoires in COVID-19. Sequencing was performed with immunoSEQ multiplex PCR; in TCRdb, only in-frame clones are kept and a portion is missing. There are about 140,000 clones in the sample; 60% to 80% occur only once, and 11% lies in the top ten. The sequencing sample was made of peripheral blood. All receptors come from a man in his sixties who had recovered from COVID-19. Both conserved end residues are part of each CDR3. D genes are given only for firm matches. Rows may omit the clone size; those that give it use once, few, many or a size class.

J gene: TRBJ1-2; V gene: TRBV2; D gene: -; clone size: -; CDR3 DNA: TGTGCCAGCAGTGATCAGTCCAAAGCTAACTATGGCTACACCTTC; CDR3 protein: CASSDQSKANYGYTF
J gene: TRBJ2-7; V gene: TRBV6-6; D gene: -; clone size: -; CDR3 DNA: TGTGCCAGCAGTTACGTGGGCAGGAACTACGAGCAGTACTTC; CDR3 protein: CASSYVGRNYEQYF
J gene: TRBJ1-6; V gene: TRBV19; D gene: -; clone size: few; CDR3 DNA: TGTGCCACTCGGGTTGACTATAATTCACCCCTCCACTTT; CDR3 protein: CATRVDYNSPLHF
J gene: TRBJ1-2; V gene: TRBV6-6; D gene: TRBD1; clone size: -; CDR3 DNA: TGTGCCAGCCATCGTGAGGGGGCTAGCTATGGCTACACCTTC; CDR3 protein: CASHREGASYGYTF
J gene: TRBJ2-7; V gene: TRBV7-2; D gene: TRBD1; clone size: -; CDR3 DNA: TGTGCCAGCGTCGGGACAGGGGGTTCCTACGAGCAGTACTTC; CDR3 protein: CASVGTGGSYEQYF
J gene: TRBJ1-2; V gene: TRBV7-6; D gene: TRBD1; clone size: -; CDR3 DNA: TGTGCCAGCAGCCCGGACAGGGGGGGTGGCTACACCTTC; CDR3 protein: CASSPDRGGGYTF
J gene: TRBJ1-3; V gene: TRBV28; D gene: -; clone size: once; CDR3 DNA: TGTGCCAGCAGTCCCTCCGGGGTCCGCTCTGGAAACACCATATATTTT; CDR3 protein: CASSPSGVRSGNTIYF
J gene: TRBJ2-7; V gene: TRBV4-1; D gene: -; clone size: -; CDR3 DNA: TGCGCCAGCAGCCAAGATCAGGGCATTCCCTACGAGCAGTACTTC; CDR3 protein: CASSQDQGIPYEQYF
J gene: TRBJ2-1; V gene: TRBV4-1; D gene: -; clone size: -; CDR3 DNA: TGCGCCAGCAGCCAGCCCACAGGGAGCACCTACAATGAGCAGTTCTTC; CDR3 protein: CASSQPTGSTYNEQFF
J gene: TRBJ2-3; V gene: TRBV5-1; D gene: TRBD2; clone size: -; CDR3 DNA: TGCGCCAGCAGCTACAGGATGGGCGGGGGGAGAGGGCAAGATACGCAGTATTTT; CDR3 protein: CASSYRMGGGRGQDTQYF
J gene: TRBJ1-2; V gene: TRBV19; D gene: TRBD1; clone size: -; CDR3 DNA: TGTGCCAGTAGTCCCGACAGGGACTATGGCTACACCTTC; CDR3 protein: CASSPDRDYGYTF
J gene: TRBJ1-4; V gene: TRBV9; D gene: TRBD1; clone size: -; CDR3 DNA: TGTGCCAGCAGCGTAGTCGGACAGGGGTATGAAAAACTGTTTTTT; CDR3 protein: CASSVVGQGYEKLFF
J gene: TRBJ2-2; V gene: TRBV28; D gene: -; clone size: few; CDR3 DNA: TGTGCCAGCCTCCGCCCCAGCGGCGGGGAGCTGTTTTTT; CDR3 protein: CASLRPSGGELFF
J gene: TRBJ1-3; V gene: TRBV18; D gene: -; clone size: -; CDR3 DNA: TGTGCCAGCTCACCCCAAATGGCGGGGTCTGGAAACACCATATATTTT; CDR3 protein: CASSPQMAGSGNTIYF
J gene: TRBJ1-1; V gene: TRBV11-2; D gene: TRBD1; clone size: -; CDR3 DNA: TGTGCCAGCAGCCTAAATAGGGGACAGGGGGCTTCGGCTTTCTTT; CDR3 protein: CASSLNRGQGASAFF
J gene: TRBJ1-6; V gene: TRBV19; D gene: TRBD1; clone size: -; CDR3 DNA: TGTGCCAGTAGTACCGACCCGGGACAGACTGCGCCCCTCCACTTT; CDR3 protein: CASSTDPGQTAPLHF
J gene: TRBJ1-1; V gene: TRBV6-1; D gene: -; clone size: -; CDR3 DNA: TGTGCCAGCAGTGAACAGAACACTGAAGCTTTCTTT; CDR3 protein: CASSEQNTEAFF
J gene: TRBJ2-1; V gene: TRBV19; D gene: TRBD2; clone size: -; CDR3 DNA: TGTGCCAGTAGTAGTACTAGCGGGAGGGCTTCGCAGTTCTTC; CDR3 protein: CASSSTSGRASQFF
J gene: TRBJ1-3; V gene: TRBV27; D gene: TRBD1; clone size: -; CDR3 DNA: TGTGCCAGCAGTCCCTCTCTGGACAGGGCTAACACCATATATTTT; CDR3 protein: CASSPSLDRANTIYF